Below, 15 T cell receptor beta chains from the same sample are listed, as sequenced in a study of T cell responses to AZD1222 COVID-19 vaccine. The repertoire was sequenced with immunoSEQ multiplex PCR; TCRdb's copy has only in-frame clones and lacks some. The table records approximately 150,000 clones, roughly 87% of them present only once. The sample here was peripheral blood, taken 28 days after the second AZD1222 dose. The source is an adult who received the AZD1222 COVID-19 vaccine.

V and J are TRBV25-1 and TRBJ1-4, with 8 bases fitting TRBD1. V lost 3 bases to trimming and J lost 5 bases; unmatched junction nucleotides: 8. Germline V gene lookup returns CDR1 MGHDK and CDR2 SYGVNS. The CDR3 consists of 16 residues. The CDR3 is CASSEGGTGENEKLFF. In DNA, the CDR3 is TGTGCCAGCAGTGAGGGGGGGACAGGCGAAAATGAAAAACTGTTTTTT.

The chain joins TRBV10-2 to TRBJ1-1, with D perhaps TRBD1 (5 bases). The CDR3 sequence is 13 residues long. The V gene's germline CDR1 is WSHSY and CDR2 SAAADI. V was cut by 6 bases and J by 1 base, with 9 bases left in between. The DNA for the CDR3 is TGCGCCAGCAGGGGACCCTCGAACACTGAAGCTTTCTTT. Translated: CASRGPSNTEAFF.

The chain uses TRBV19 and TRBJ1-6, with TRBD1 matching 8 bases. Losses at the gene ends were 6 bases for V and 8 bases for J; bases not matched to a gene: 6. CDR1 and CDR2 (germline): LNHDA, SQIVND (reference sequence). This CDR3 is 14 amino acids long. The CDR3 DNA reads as TGTGCCAGTAGCTGGGACAGGTCCGATTCACCCCTCCACTTT. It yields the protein CASSWDRSDSPLHF. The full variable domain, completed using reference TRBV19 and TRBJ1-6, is DGGITQSPKYLFRKEGQNVTLSCEQNLNHDAMYWYRQDPGQGLRLIYYSQIVNDFQKGDIAEGYSVSREKKESFPLTVTSAQKNPTAFYLCASSWDRSDSPLHFGNGTRLTVT.

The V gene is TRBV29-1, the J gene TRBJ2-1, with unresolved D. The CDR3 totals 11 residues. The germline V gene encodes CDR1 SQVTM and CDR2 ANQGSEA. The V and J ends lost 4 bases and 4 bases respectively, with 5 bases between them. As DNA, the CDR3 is TGCAGCGTTGTCCTGTACAATGAGCAGTTCTTC. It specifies CSVVLYNEQFF.

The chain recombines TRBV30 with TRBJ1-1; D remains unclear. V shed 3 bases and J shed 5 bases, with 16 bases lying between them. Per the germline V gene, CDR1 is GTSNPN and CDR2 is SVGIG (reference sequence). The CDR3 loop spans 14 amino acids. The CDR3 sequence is CAWSKGLPGTEAFF. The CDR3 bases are TGTGCCTGGAGCAAGGGCCTTCCGGGTACTGAAGCTTTCTTT.

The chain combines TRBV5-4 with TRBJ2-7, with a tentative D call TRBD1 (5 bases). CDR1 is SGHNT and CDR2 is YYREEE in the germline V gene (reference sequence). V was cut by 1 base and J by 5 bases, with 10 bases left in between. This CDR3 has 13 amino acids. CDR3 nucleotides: TGTGCCAGCAGCTTGATAGGGGCCAACGAGCAGTACTTC. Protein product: CASSLIGANEQYF. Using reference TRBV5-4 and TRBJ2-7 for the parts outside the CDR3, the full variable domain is ETGVTQSPTHLIKTRGQQVTLRCSSQSGHNTVSWYQQALGQGPQFIFQYYREEENGRGNFPPRFSGLQFPNYSSELNVNALELDDSALYLCASSLIGANEQYFGPGTRLTVT.

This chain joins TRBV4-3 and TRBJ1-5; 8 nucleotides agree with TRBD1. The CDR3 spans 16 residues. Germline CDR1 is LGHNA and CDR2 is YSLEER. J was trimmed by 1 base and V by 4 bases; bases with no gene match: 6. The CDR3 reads CASSRSAGGSNQPQHF. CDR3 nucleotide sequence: TGCGCCAGCAGCCGTAGTGCAGGGGGCAGCAATCAGCCCCAGCATTTT.

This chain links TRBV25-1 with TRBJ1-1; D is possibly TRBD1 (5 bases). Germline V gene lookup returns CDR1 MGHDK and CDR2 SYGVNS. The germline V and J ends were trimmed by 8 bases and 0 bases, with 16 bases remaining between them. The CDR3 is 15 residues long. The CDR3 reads CASQTRGTLNTEAFF. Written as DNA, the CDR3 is TGTGCCAGCCAAACGCGGGGCACTCTGAACACTGAAGCTTTCTTT.

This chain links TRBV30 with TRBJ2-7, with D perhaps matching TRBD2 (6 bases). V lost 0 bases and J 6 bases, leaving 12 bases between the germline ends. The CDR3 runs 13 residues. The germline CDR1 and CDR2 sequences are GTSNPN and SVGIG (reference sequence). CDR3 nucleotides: TGTGCCTGGAGTGTACTTGTGGGGGGCGAGCAGTACTTC. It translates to CAWSVLVGGEQYF.

The CDR3 loop reads CATSSRTGGGSEAFF. CDR3 nucleotides: TGTGCCACCAGCTCGAGGACAGGGGGCGGCTCTGAAGCTTTCTTT. V and J are TRBV15 and TRBJ1-1; 11 bases fit TRBD1. CDR3 length equals 15 residues. V shed 5 bases, J shed 6 bases, and the junction held 8 bases outside the gene matches. Germline V gene lookup returns CDR1 LNHNV and CDR2 YYDKDF (reference sequence).

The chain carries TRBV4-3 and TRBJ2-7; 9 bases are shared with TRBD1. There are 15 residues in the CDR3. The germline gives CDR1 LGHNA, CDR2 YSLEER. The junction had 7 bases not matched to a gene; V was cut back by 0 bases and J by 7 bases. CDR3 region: CASSQEAGQGLEQYF. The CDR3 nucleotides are TGCGCCAGCAGCCAAGAGGCGGGACAGGGCTTAGAGCAGTACTTC.

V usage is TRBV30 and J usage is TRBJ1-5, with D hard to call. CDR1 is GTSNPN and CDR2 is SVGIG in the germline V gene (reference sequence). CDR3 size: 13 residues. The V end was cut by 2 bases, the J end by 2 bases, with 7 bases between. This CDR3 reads CAWSYGGNQPQHF. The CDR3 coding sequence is TGTGCCTGGAGTTATGGAGGCAATCAGCCCCAGCATTTT.

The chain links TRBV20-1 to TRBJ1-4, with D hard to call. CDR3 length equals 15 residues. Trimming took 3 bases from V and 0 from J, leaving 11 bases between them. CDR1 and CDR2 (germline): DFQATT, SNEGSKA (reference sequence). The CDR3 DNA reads TGCAGTGCTAGTTCGGGAAGGTCAACTAATGAAAAACTGTTTTTT. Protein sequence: CSASSGRSTNEKLFF.

The CDR3 DNA sequence: TGTGCCAGCAGGGAGGGGACAGCCGAATTCTATGGCTACACCTTC. Protein: CASREGTAEFYGYTF. J is TRBJ1-2 and V is TRBV2; 7 nucleotides match TRBD1. The CDR3 is 15 residues long. Germline V gives CDR1 SNHLY, CDR2 FYNNEI. Unmatched junction bases numbered 11, after V lost 6 bases and J lost 4 bases.

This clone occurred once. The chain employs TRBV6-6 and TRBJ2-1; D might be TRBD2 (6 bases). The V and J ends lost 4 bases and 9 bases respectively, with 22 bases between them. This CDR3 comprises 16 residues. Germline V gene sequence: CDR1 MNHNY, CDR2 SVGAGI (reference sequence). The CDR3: CASSSGGPLTSREQFF. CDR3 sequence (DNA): TGTGCCAGCAGTTCCGGGGGACCACTCACCTCCCGTGAGCAGTTCTTC.